This record covers a single T cell receptor beta chain. The antigen this receptor binds is unknown. Base qualities are not provided; no much larger clone lies one nucleotide away. To prepare the library, the immunoSEQ multiplex PCR assay was applied. What TCRdb holds here is the immuneACCESS table cut down to in-frame rearrangements. Part of the clones is not present; checked against another copy, under half of the missing clones reflect an unresolved V gene, and the others are unexplained. A total of roughly 40,000 clones appear in this sample, 70% to 90% of them only once. Under 1% of the sample is in the top ten clones. This sample is drawn from a study of T cell changes during pregnancy in multiple sclerosis (dated by TCRdb to about 2019). Regarding the research as a whole: The study looked at changes in the T cell repertoire across pregnancy in women with multiple sclerosis.

The CDR3 measures 16 amino acids from cysteine to phenylalanine. Here the CDR3 DNA is all that survives: 48 bases in frame from base 1. CDR1 SGHVS and CDR2 FNYEAQ were looked up in the germline V gene. Deletion took 1 base off V and 2 bases off J, with a span of 11 bases between the germline ends. The source of this sequence is a female donor with multiple sclerosis, enrolled in a pregnancy study. The source material was CD4+ T cells from peripheral blood mononuclear cells, sampled after pregnancy. The sequence joins TRBV7-6 to TRBJ2-2; the D gene assignment is ambiguous. The CDR3 sequence is CASSLEAAVNTGELFF. The nucleotide sequence is given as TGTGCCAGCAGCTTAGAGGCGGCTGTAAACACCGGGGAGCTGTTTTTT.